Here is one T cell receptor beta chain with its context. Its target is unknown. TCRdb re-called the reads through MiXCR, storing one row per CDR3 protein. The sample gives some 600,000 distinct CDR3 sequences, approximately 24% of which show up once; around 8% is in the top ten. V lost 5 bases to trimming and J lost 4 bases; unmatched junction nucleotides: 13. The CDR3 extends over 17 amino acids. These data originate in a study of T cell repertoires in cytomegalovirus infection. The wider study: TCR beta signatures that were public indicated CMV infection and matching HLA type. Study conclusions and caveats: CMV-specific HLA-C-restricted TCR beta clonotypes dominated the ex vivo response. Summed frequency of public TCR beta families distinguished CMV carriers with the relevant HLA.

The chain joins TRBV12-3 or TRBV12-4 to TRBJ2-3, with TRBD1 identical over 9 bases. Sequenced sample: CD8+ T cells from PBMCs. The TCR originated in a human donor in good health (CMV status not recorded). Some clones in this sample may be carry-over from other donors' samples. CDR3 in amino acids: CASSETGGEELADTQYF. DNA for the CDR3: TGTGCCAGCAGTGAAACAGGGGGCGAGGAATTGGCAGATACGCAGTATTTT.